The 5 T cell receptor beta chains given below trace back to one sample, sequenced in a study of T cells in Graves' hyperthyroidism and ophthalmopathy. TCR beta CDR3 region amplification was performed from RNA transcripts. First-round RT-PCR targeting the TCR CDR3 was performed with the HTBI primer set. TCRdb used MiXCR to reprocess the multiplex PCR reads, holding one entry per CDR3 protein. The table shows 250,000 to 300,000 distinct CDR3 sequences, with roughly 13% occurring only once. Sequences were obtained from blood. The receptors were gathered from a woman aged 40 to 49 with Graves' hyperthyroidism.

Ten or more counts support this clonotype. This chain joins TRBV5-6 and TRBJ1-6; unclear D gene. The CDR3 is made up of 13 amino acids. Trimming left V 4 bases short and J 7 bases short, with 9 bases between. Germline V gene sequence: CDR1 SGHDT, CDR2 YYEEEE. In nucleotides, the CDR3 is TGTGCCAGCAGCCGAGAAGAAAATTCACCCCTCCACTTT. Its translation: CASSREENSPLHF.

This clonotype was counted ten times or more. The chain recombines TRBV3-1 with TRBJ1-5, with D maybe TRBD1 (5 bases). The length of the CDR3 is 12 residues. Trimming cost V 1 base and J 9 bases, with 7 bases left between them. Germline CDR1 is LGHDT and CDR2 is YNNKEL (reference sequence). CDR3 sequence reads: CASSQAGTPQHF. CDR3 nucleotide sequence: TGTGCCAGCAGCCAAGCCGGGACGCCCCAGCATTTT. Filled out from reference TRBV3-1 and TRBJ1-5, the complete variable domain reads DTAVSQTPKYLVTQMGNDKSIKCEQNLGHDTMYWYKQDSKKFLKIMFSYNNKELIINETVPNRFSPKSPDKAHLNLHINSLELGDSAVYFCASSQAGTPQHFGDGTRLSIL.

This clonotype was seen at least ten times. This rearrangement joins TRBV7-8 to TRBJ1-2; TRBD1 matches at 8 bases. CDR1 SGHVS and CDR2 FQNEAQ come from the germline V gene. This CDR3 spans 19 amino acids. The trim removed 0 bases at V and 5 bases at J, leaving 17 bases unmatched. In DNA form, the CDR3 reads TGTGCCAGCAGCTTAGCGGACCGACAGGGGCTCCATCTCATATATGGCTACACCTTC. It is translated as CASSLADRQGLHLIYGYTF.

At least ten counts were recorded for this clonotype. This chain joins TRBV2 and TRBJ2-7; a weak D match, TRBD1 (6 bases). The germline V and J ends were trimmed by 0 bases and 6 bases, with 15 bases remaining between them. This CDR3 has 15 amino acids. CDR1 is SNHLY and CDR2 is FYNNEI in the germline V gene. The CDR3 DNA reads TGTGCCAGCAGTGAAGCGACAGGAACCCTGTCCGAGCAGTACTTC. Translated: CASSEATGTLSEQYF.

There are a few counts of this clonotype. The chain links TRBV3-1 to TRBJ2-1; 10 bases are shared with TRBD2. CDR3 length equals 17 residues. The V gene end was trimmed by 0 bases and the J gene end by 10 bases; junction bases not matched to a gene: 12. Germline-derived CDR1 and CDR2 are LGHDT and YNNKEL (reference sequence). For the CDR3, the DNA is TGTGCCAGCAGCCAAGATCCTCTAGCGGGAGCGTTGAGGGAGCAGTTCTTC. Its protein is CASSQDPLAGALREQFF.